Sequencing of this TCR beta chain was carried out in a study of CD8 T cells in Susac syndrome. This CDR3 is built from 15 residues. The V gene lost 0 bases and the J gene lost 7 bases, with 10 bases spanning the gap. Germline V gene sequence: CDR1 SGHTA, CDR2 FQGTGA. Reverse transcription of roughly 0.45 to 1 ug RNA used random hexamers. An immunoSEQ multiplex PCR generated amplified TCR beta CDR3 products spanning 54 Vbeta and 13 Jbeta. From the immunoSEQ multiplex PCR reads, TCRdb called clonotypes with MiXCR, one entry per CDR3 protein. Among roughly 200,000 distinct CDR3 sequences listed, approximately 94% were seen once. In the multiple sclerosis control group, patients were treatment-naive and had stable or active relapsing-remitting disease. The TEMRA cells underwent FACS enrichment, while the CD8+ and CD4+ T cells underwent negative isolation. Study-wide results and caveats: The authors acknowledged that their TCR sequencing and HLA analysis involved a relatively small number of individuals.

Turning to this clonotype: Its antigen remains unidentified.

What was sequenced was CD4+ T cells from PBMCs. The V gene is TRBV7-3, the J gene TRBJ1-6; unclear D gene. The TCR was taken from a human donor with multiple sclerosis. CDR3 DNA: TGTGCCAGCAGCTTAACAGGCCTGAGGAATTCACCCCTCCACTTT. Translated: CASSLTGLRNSPLHF. The full variable domain, completed using reference TRBV7-3 and TRBJ1-6, is GAGVSQTPSNKVTEKGKYVELRCDPISGHTALYWYRQSLGQGPEFLIYFQGTGAADDSGLPNDRFFAVRPEGSVSTLKIQRTERGDSAVYLCASSLTGLRNSPLHFGNGTRLTVT.